A single T cell receptor (beta chain) is shown here with its context. This sample also contains other DNA sequences that code for the same CDR3. This specimen comes from a study of shared clonotypes between healthy human individuals. The method was immunoSEQ multiplex PCR; TCRdb's version includes in-frame clones alone and lacks a portion of them. The sample holds about 1.5 million clones; approximately 98% are singletons and the top ten take 0.4% to 0.45%. V lost 1 base, J lost 5 bases, and 8 bases lay in between. The CDR3 is 13 amino acids. Per germline, CDR1 MGHRA and CDR2 YSYEKL. All the donors were Caucasian adults who lived in Nashville, Tennessee. Division of CD4+ cells produced a CD45RA+ naive subset and a CD45RA-negative memory subset.

This sequence joins TRBV4-1 and TRBJ2-5, with a possible D match to TRBD2 (5 bases). Specimen: naive CD4+ T cells sorted from blood. Stated subset: CD45RA+ positively selected. This clonotype was obtained from a man aged 30 to 39 in good health. DNA of the CDR3: TGCGCCAGCAGCCAAGTGTGGGAGGAGACCCAGTACTTC. Its protein is CASSQVWEETQYF.